A selection of T cell receptor beta chains follows, all from one sample in a study of blood T cell repertoires in COVID-19. Assay used: immunoSEQ multiplex PCR; TCRdb lists only in-frame clones, some missing. The sample includes about 320,000 clones, over 80% of them seen just once. The sample taken for sequencing was PBMCs or T cells enriched from blood (not recorded which). The receptors derive from a man younger than 40 who had recovered from COVID-19. Both conserved end residues are part of each CDR3. A D gene is named only where the DNA matches it firmly. Size values are once, few and many counts, or a class for expanded clones, and some rows have none.

NA,TRBJ2-2,18,TRBV7-6,NA,CASSEDSFWSPNTGELFF,TGTGCCAGCAGCGAGGACAGTTTTTGGAGTCCGAACACCGGGGAGCTGTTTTTT
NA,TRBJ2-5,15,TRBV6-5,NA,CASSPGGTVSETQYF,TGTGCCAGCAGTCCAGGGGGGACAGTCTCCGAGACCCAGTACTTC
TRBD1,TRBJ1-1,17,TRBV9,NA,CASSLGPIGTGSTEAFF,TGTGCCAGCAGCCTCGGCCCCATCGGGACAGGGTCCACTGAAGCTTTCTTT
NA,TRBJ1-6,15,TRBV18,NA,CASSFRQDGDSPLHF,TGTGCCAGCTCATTCCGACAGGATGGCGATTCACCCCTCCACTTT
TRBD2,TRBJ2-5,16,TRBV7-9,NA,CASSPTSSGAGETQYF,TGTGCCAGCAGCCCGACTTCCAGCGGGGCAGGGGAGACCCAGTACTTC
NA,TRBJ1-3,14,TRBV9,NA,CASSVDRIGNTIYF,TGTGCCAGCAGCGTCGACAGGATTGGAAACACCATATATTTT
NA,TRBJ2-2,14,TRBV19,NA,CASTGFKSTGELFF,TGTGCCAGTACAGGGTTCAAGAGCACCGGGGAGCTGTTTTTT
TRBD1,TRBJ1-4,13,TRBV13,NA,CASSVRDRGKLFF,TGTGCCAGCAGCGTACGGGACAGGGGAAAACTGTTTTTT
NA,TRBJ1-3,15,TRBV21-1,NA,CASSRYRDSGNTIYF,TGTGCCAGCAGCAGATACAGGGACAGTGGAAACACCATATATTTT
NA,TRBJ1-4,13,TRBV10-3,NA,CAISGGVGEKLFF,TGTGCCATCTCTGGAGGGGTTGGAGAAAAACTGTTTTTT
TRBD1,TRBJ2-5,15,TRBV7-9,NA,CASSRGQAFQETQYF,TGTGCCAGCAGCCGGGGACAGGCGTTTCAAGAGACCCAGTACTTC
TRBD1,TRBJ2-2,16,TRBV5-1,NA,CASSPRTGKGSGELFF,TGCGCCAGCAGCCCCCGGACAGGGAAAGGTTCCGGGGAGCTGTTTTTT
NA,TRBJ1-4,18,TRBV21-1,NA,CASSRAGQGGLTNEKLFF,TGTGCCAGCAGCAGGGCGGGACAGGGGGGTCTAACTAATGAAAAACTGTTTTTT
NA,TRBJ1-5,14,TRBV2,NA,CASTVTGLGQPQHF,TGTGCCAGCACCGTTACAGGGTTGGGCCAGCCCCAGCATTTT
TRBD1,TRBJ1-5,15,TRBV2,NA,CASSPGQGWGQPQHF,TGTGCCAGCAGCCCTGGACAGGGGTGGGGTCAGCCCCAGCATTTT
NA,TRBJ2-3,18,TRBV7-9,NA,CASSRRGGLGPRADTQYF,TGTGCCAGCAGCCGGAGGGGGGGCCTGGGCCCGAGGGCAGATACGCAGTATTTT
TRBD1,TRBJ2-7,15,TRBV19,NA,CASSIATGGSYEQYF,TGTGCCAGTAGTATAGCGACAGGGGGAAGCTACGAGCAGTACTTC
NA,TRBJ1-5,15,TRBV19,few,CASSMGAGWGQPQHF,TGTGCCAGTAGTATGGGGGCAGGCTGGGGTCAGCCCCAGCATTTT
TRBD1,TRBJ2-7,17,TRBV4-1,NA,CASSQDEDRGLLYEQYF,TGCGCCAGCAGCCAAGATGAGGACAGGGGGCTGCTCTACGAGCAGTACTTC
NA,TRBJ2-7,14,TRBV3-1/TRBV3-2,NA,CASSPTMTNYEQYF,TGTGCCAGCAGCCCAACCATGACTAACTACGAGCAGTACTTC
NA,TRBJ1-5,17,TRBV21-1,NA,CASSKLLGRGSNQPQHF,TGTGCCAGCAGCAAATTGTTAGGCAGGGGGAGCAATCAGCCCCAGCATTTT
TRBD1,TRBJ1-1,13,TRBV2,NA,CASTIQGLAEAFF,TGTGCCAGCACGATACAGGGGTTGGCTGAAGCTTTCTTT
NA,TRBJ2-2,15,TRBV5-1,few,CASSFAGVGTGELFF,TGCGCCAGCAGCTTTGCAGGGGTCGGCACCGGGGAGCTGTTTTTT
NA,TRBJ2-7,15,TRBV28,NA,CASSLGTGGVYEQYF,TGTGCCAGCAGTTTAGGAACAGGGGGGGTCTACGAGCAGTACTTC
NA,TRBJ2-7,14,TRBV19,NA,CASSTPHRTNEQYF,TGTGCCAGTAGTACCCCACACCGGACAAACGAGCAGTACTTC
NA,TRBJ1-5,13,TRBV5-1,NA,CASSPYPGQPQHF,TGCGCCAGCAGCCCCTACCCTGGTCAGCCCCAGCATTTT
TRBD2,TRBJ2-1,16,TRBV7-9,NA,CASSPQSAGGYNEQFF,TGTGCCAGCAGCCCGCAATCAGCGGGGGGCTACAATGAGCAGTTCTTC
NA,TRBJ2-5,16,TRBV20-1,NA,CSASGQSPEYQETQYF,TGCAGTGCTAGTGGGCAGTCCCCGGAGTACCAAGAGACCCAGTACTTC
NA,TRBJ1-2,14,TRBV7-9,NA,CASSPSGRGDGYTF,TGTGCCAGCAGTCCGAGCGGCAGGGGCGATGGCTACACCTTC
TRBD1,TRBJ1-1,13,TRBV10-3,NA,CAIRGQPSTEAFF,TGTGCCATCAGGGGACAGCCAAGCACTGAAGCTTTCTTT
NA,TRBJ1-2,15,TRBV10-3,NA,CAISDPDISNYGYTF,TGTGCCATCAGTGACCCGGACATCTCTAACTATGGCTACACCTTC
NA,TRBJ1-4,18,TRBV5-8,NA,CASSLSPNLVTIGGKLFF,TGTGCCAGCAGCTTGAGTCCGAATTTAGTGACAATCGGGGGAAAACTGTTTTTT
TRBD1,TRBJ1-6,15,TRBV2,NA,CASSEDRGHTSPLHF,TGTGCCAGCAGTGAAGACAGGGGGCATACTTCACCCCTCCACTTT
TRBD2,TRBJ2-2,16,TRBV11-2,NA,CASSSLKERGPIGLFF,TGTGCCAGCAGCTCCCTGAAGGAGCGGGGCCCTATAGGGCTGTTTTTT
TRBD1,TRBJ2-2,14,TRBV24-1,NA,CATRGTDNTGELFF,TGTGCCACCAGAGGGACAGATAACACCGGGGAGCTGTTTTTT
NA,TRBJ2-1,14,TRBV7-2,once,CASSSLGAWNEQFF,TGTGCCAGCAGCTCACTGGGAGCGTGGAATGAGCAGTTCTTC
NA,TRBJ1-5,13,TRBV5-6,few,CASSPGGNQPQHF,TGTGCCAGCAGCCCGGGGGGCAATCAGCCCCAGCATTTT
TRBD2,TRBJ2-5,15,TRBV11-3,NA,CASSPGLAVQETQYF,TGTGCCAGCAGCCCGGGACTAGCGGTCCAAGAGACCCAGTACTTC
NA,TRBJ1-2,15,TRBV27,medium-sized,CASSYGRDTFYGYTF,TGTGCCAGCAGTTATGGACGGGACACCTTCTATGGCTACACCTTC
NA,TRBJ2-5,14,TRBV6-5,once,CASSYTPGWETQYF,TGTGCCAGCAGTTATACGCCAGGGTGGGAGACCCAGTACTTC
TRBD1,TRBJ2-7,13,TRBV3-1/TRBV3-2,NA,CASSLRQGGEQYF,TGTGCCAGCAGCCTCCGACAGGGTGGCGAGCAGTACTTC